This TCR beta chain was sequenced in a study of blood T cell repertoires in COVID-19 (dated by TCRdb to 2019 to 2021). In terms of the full investigation: Samples from collaborators originated in the United States, Italy and Spain and spanned both the acute and convalescent phases of COVID-19. The material from the prospective study consisted of cDNA or gDNA derived from T cells, B-cell-depleted T cells, or PBMCs. Nearly every sample came with metadata listing a de-identified subject ID, COVID-19 status, age in years and sex. A freely available public database, intended as a resource for researchers studying the immune response to SARS-CoV-2, is where the repertoires were released. Samples came from the ongoing ImmuneRACE study (first 160 participants) plus 1,254 subjects from 6 global collaborators. Deeply sampled blood TCRbeta repertoires from subjects exposed to, actively infected with, or recovered from COVID-19 were included in the dataset. Where HLA class I and class II types were available, the types were taken from metadata supplied by the sample provider, not from assay-based typing. Study-level results and caveats: Clinical and demographic metadata were provided uncurated, with the amount varying by source and participant.

TCRbeta CDR3 regions were amplified from genomic DNA using the immunoSEQ Assay, a bias-controlled multiplex PCR. The study's own analysis went as follows. Within the assay, amplification of reference gene primers was used to estimate how many nucleated cells each sample contained. To quantify the absolute abundance of each unique TCRbeta CDR3 rearrangement, sequence reads were collapsed and filtered. For each sample, productive Simpson clonality was calculated as the square root of Simpson's diversity index across productive rearrangements. TCRdb retrieved this table from immuneACCESS and kept in-frame rearrangements only. Not all clones are present; in checked studies, unresolved V genes account for under half, and no reason is known for the remainder. The V and J calls and clone size were taken over from that table, and D and trimming were inferred from the DNA. Within this sample are 110,000 or so clones, with 80% to 90% of them counted one time only. The biggest ten clones account for about 3% of the sample.

From cysteine to phenylalanine, the CDR3 is 16 amino acids long. The sequence is cut down to CDR3 DNA, 48 bases in frame from base 1. Ends trimmed: V by 0 bases, J by 5 bases; bases unmatched to a gene: 9. CDR1 and CDR2, per the germline V gene, are SGHTS and YDEGEE. The collaborating institutions used their own protocols to collect whole blood in K2EDTA tubes. For TCRbeta analysis, collaborators shipped samples as frozen whole blood, isolated PBMCs, or DNA extracted from either of those sample types. In the case of this clone: Its antigen has not been determined. Base qualities were left out, and no much larger clone turns up one base away.

The clonotype comes from a middle-aged man with acute or convalescent COVID-19. Recombination linked TRBV5-8 to TRBJ2-5; TRBD2 fits 8 bases in the junction. Material for sequencing was peripheral blood. The DNA is as follows: TGTGCCAGCAGCTTGGTAGCGGGGTTACGAGGGGAGACCCAGTACTTC. It translates to CASSLVAGLRGETQYF.